This TCR beta chain appears in the sequencing data of a study of PD-1 blockade in classical Hodgkin lymphoma. Findings and limits, study-wide: Relative to healthy donors, newly diagnosed patients reportedly had lower baseline TCR diversity, which was reported as lower still in relapsed/refractory patients.

Time point given: cycle 4 day 1 (C4D1), after less than 7 weeks of nivolumab. Following autologous stem cell transplantation, relapse occurred in every patient, and exposure to brentuximab vedotin varied. Produced via immunoSEQ multiplex PCR; TCRdb's table is partial and in-frame only. The table has about 61,000 clones, about 85% seen once. Turning to this clone: Its antigen is currently unknown.

Germline trimming cut 2 bases from V and 7 bases from J; bases unmatched to any gene: 8. The CDR3 loop spans 16 amino acids. Germline loops: CDR1 SGHRS, CDR2 YFSETQ. The source material was peripheral blood mononuclear cells (PBMCs), sampled before the fourth cycle of nivolumab. The TCR sequence derives from a human donor with classical Hodgkin lymphoma. V and J are TRBV5-1 and TRBJ2-1, with 11 bases lining up with TRBD2. CDR3 in amino acids: CASSFKLAGGPNEQFF. CDR3 in DNA: TGCGCCAGCAGCTTCAAGTTAGCGGGGGGGCCGAATGAGCAGTTCTTC. Full variable domain (outside the CDR3, taken from reference TRBV5-1 and TRBJ2-1): KAGVTQTPRYLIKTRGQQVTLSCSPISGHRSVSWYQQTPGQGLQFLFEYFSETQRNKGNFPGRFSGRQFSNSRSEMNVSTLELGDSALYLCASSFKLAGGPNEQFFGPGTRLTVL.